There are many counts of the clone carrying this T cell receptor (beta chain). What it recognizes is unknown. Time point in this sample: sample taken at primary tumor resection. Extraction of whole RNA from tumor, nontumor lung or frozen PBMC preceded unsorted sequencing. Each TCR cDNA molecule carried a unique molecular identifier. TCRdb fed the 5' RACE reads into MiXCR, producing one record per CDR3 protein. The sample holds tens of thousands of distinct CDR3 sequences, 6% to 9% seen once. The data belong to a study of spatial heterogeneity in lung cancer. Study-level information: There were consistently more beta-chain sequences detected than alpha-chain sequences. The mean occurrence of each unique TCR and UMI combination in raw reads exceeded nine.

Study-level points and caveats: Circulating ubiquitous expanded tumor TCRs were observed more frequently at resection than at follow-up.

From germline, CDR1 is SGHRS and CDR2 YFSETQ. The CDR3 is made up of 15 amino acids. After removal of 0 bases from V and 4 bases from J, the junction contained 6 bases not matched to a gene. Sequenced here: PBMCs, sampled at surgery. The chain is built from TRBV5-1 and TRBJ2-7; 8 nucleotides align to TRBD2. The receptor comes from a female donor with early-stage non-small cell lung cancer. Here the CDR3 reads CASSLGASGSYEQYF. The DNA for the CDR3 is TGCGCCAGCAGCTTGGGCGCTAGCGGGTCTTACGAGCAGTACTTC.